This T cell receptor (beta chain) appears in the sequencing data of a study of regulatory T cells in long-lasting Graves disease. Whole-study results and caveats: In persistent patients, shared public clonotypes (around 2,600) outnumbered those in new patients (around 1,000). Having few samples may have compromised the accuracy. No thyroid tissue was studied; the work used peripheral blood only.

The time point is: newly diagnosed GD, antithyroid drugs for less than 3 months. Construction of the TCR library relied on RNA isolated from PBMCs. Libraries of TCR beta came from iRepertoire HTBI primers plus Arm-PCR of CDR3 regions. MiXCR was run by TCRdb on the multiplex PCR reads, yielding one entry per CDR3 protein. The sample lists fewer than 650,000 distinct CDR3 sequences, less than 20% occurring once. CDR1 and CDR2 from the germline V gene are MNHEY and SMNVEV (reference sequence). Trimming removed 6 bases at V and 1 base at J, with 12 bases between. The CDR3 contains 14 residues. On this clonotype itself: The antigen is unknown.

This sample was also put to use in a study of T cells in Graves' hyperthyroidism and ophthalmopathy.

The sequence was obtained from a woman aged 25 to 39 with Graves disease. This chain connects TRBV27 to TRBJ1-2, with D perhaps TRBD1 (6 bases). The specimen comprised peripheral blood mononuclear cells (PBMCs), sampled at new diagnosis, from a patient treated with antithyroid drugs. The CDR3 DNA reads as TGTGCCAGCAGACAGACAGGTCGTAACTATGGCTACACCTTC. Translation gives CASRQTGRNYGYTF.